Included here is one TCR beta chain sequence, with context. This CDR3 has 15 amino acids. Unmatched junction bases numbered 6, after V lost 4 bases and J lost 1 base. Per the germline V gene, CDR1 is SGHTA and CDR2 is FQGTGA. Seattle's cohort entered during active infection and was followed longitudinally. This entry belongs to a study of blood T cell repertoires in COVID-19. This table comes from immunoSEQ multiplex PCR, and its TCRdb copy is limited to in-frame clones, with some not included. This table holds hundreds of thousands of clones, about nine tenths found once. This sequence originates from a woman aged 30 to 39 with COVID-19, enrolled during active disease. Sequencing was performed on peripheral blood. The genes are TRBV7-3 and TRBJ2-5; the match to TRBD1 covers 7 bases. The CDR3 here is CASSSRTGRQETQYF. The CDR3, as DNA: TGTGCCAGCAGCTCGAGGACAGGACGCCAAGAGACCCAGTACTTC.